This T cell receptor (beta chain) was captured by sequencing in a study of metastatic and nonmetastatic thyroid tumors (dated by TCRdb to the early 2020s). The study in broad terms: Repertoires from peripheral blood and from tumor or nodule tissue samples of malignant and benign thyroid patients were compared. Results and caveats for the whole study, not just this receptor: In both blood and tumor samples, TCR beta diversity was reported to be significantly higher in malignant tumors than in benign nodules.

The germline V gene yields SGHTA for CDR1 and FQGTGA for CDR2. From the cysteine up to the phenylalanine, the CDR3 has a length of 16 residues. CDR3 DNA only is kept here, 48 bases in frame from base 1. V loses 5 bases at its end and J loses 3 bases; junction bases beyond the gene matches: 8. The method was PCR. Sequenced on an Illumina HiSeq 4000. High-throughput sequencing was used to profile the CDR3 region of the TCR beta-chain in every patient. On the study's bioinformatics: Drawing on CDR3 differences between clinicopathological groups, the researchers built a classifier meant to tell apart patients with distant-metastatic papillary thyroid cancer. The Shannon index was used to assess repertoire diversity, and the Morisita-Horn index was used to assess tumor-blood repertoire similarity. TCRdb's own reprocessing of the public reads used fastp at Q25 and MiXCR and kept productive beta chains. It is TCRdb's table, rather than the study itself, that gives the V and J calls and clone size. The table for this sample lists tens of thousands of clones; 18% of them were counted only once. The ten largest make up roughly a tenth of the sample.

At least ten counts were recorded for this clone. Its antigen remains unidentified. No per-base quality is available; no much larger clone lies one base away. Before undergoing thyroid surgery, none of the patients had been given any kind of treatment. The study retrospectively analysed patient clinical samples collected from the early 2010s to the late 2010s using T-cell receptor beta sequencing. The sequence was collected from a female donor with papillary thyroid cancer or a benign thyroid nodule (not recorded which). Some clones in this sample may be carry-over from other donors' samples. Recombination connected TRBV7-3 to TRBJ1-5, with 9 middle bases fitting TRBD1. The sequenced material came from blood. The nucleotides read TGTGCCAGCAGCCGAGGGACAGGGCCTCACAATCAGCCCCAGCATTTT. This translates into CASSRGTGPHNQPQHF. Beyond the CDR3, the reference TRBV7-3 and TRBJ1-5 genes provide the residues; the full variable domain reads: GAGVSQTPSNKVTEKGKYVELRCDPISGHTALYWYRQSLGQGPEFLIYFQGTGAADDSGLPNDRFFAVRPEGSVSTLKIQRTERGDSAVYLCASSRGTGPHNQPQHFGDGTRLSIL.